The 24 T cell receptor beta chains given below trace back to one sample, sequenced in a study of blood T cell repertoires in COVID-19 (dated by TCRdb to 2018 to 2020). Library method: the immunoSEQ multiplex PCR assay. This is the immuneACCESS table as TCRdb keeps it, with only in-frame sequences that have V and J called. A part of the clones is gone; compared with another copy, unresolved V genes explain less than half, and the rest is unexplained. The sample contains about 150,000 clones, roughly 87% of them found a single time. Jointly, the top ten make up over 3.5% of the sample. Sequences were obtained from peripheral blood. These receptor sequences come from a woman in her sixties or seventies with active or convalescent COVID-19.

The V and J genes are TRBV5-1 and TRBJ2-7; 8 positions match TRBD1. V trimming: 0 bases; J trimming: 3 bases; junction bases outside the gene matches: 5. The CDR3 runs to 15 residues. Looked up from germline, CDR1 is SGHRS and CDR2 is YFSETQ. CDR3 nucleotides: TGCGCCAGCAGCTTGGAGGCAGGGGGCGGCTACGAGCAGTACTTC. It encodes CASSLEAGGGYEQYF.

V and J are TRBV19 and TRBJ1-1; D remains ambiguous. CDR1 is LNHDA, CDR2 SQIVND, per germline (reference sequence). Between the trimmed V and J ends, which lost 4 bases and 2 bases, there was a span of 11 bases. The CDR3 has 14 amino acids. CDR3 residues: CASSTQGANTEAFF. For the CDR3, the DNA is TGTGCCAGTAGTACCCAAGGAGCAAACACTGAAGCTTTCTTT.

This clone was seen just once. The CDR3: CASSGRYEQYF. The CDR3 nucleotides read TGTGCCAGCAGTGGCCGATACGAGCAGTACTTC. This chain joins TRBV6-2 or TRBV6-3 and TRBJ2-7, with D unresolved. The germline V gene encodes CDR1 MNHEY and CDR2 SVGEGT. The CDR3 is 11 amino acids. V dropped 5 bases and J dropped 4 bases, with 6 bases sitting between them.

The V gene is TRBV30, the J gene TRBJ2-5; 7 nucleotides match TRBD1. V gave up 2 bases and J gave up 1 base; unmatched junction bases: 4. This CDR3 has 14 amino acids. Germline-derived CDR1 and CDR2 are GTSNPN and SVGIG (reference sequence). CDR3 amino acids: CAWSKGQLQETQYF. DNA of the CDR3: TGTGCCTGGAGTAAGGGACAGCTCCAAGAGACCCAGTACTTC.

As concerns this clone: Other DNA sequences in this sample translate to the same CDR3. V gene TRBV19 combines with J gene TRBJ2-3; D is undetermined. The CDR3 sequence is 12 residues long. Per germline, CDR1 LNHDA and CDR2 SQIVND (reference sequence). The V and J ends lost 6 bases and 0 bases respectively, with 4 bases between them. This CDR3 reads CASSLSTDTQYF. The DNA of the CDR3 is TGTGCCAGTAGCCTGAGCACAGATACGCAGTATTTT.

CDR3 in amino acids: CASSYGGVGTGELFF. The CDR3, as DNA: TGTGCCAGCAGCTACGGGGGGGTTGGTACCGGGGAGCTGTTTTTT. The chain has TRBV6-5 and TRBJ2-2; TRBD2 agrees at 8 bases. This CDR3 comprises 15 residues. With V trimmed by 6 bases and J by 5 bases, 8 bases remained unmatched. Germline V CDR1 and CDR2: MNHEY, SVGAGI.

Regarding this clone: Other DNA variants within this sample encode the same CDR3. The chain links TRBV18 to TRBJ2-7, with TRBD2 identical over 8 bases. The CDR3 runs 16 residues. V gave up 0 bases and J gave up 0 bases; unmatched junction bases: 4. Germline V gene data show CDR1 as KGHSH and CDR2 as LQKENI. The CDR3, as DNA: TGTGCCAGCTCACCACCGAGCGGGGGACTCTCCTACGAGCAGTACTTC. Amino acids: CASSPPSGGLSYEQYF.

This clone was seen only once. The rearrangement joins TRBV7-8 to TRBJ2-4, with 7 positions matching TRBD1. Germline V CDR1 and CDR2: SGHVS, FQNEAQ. The CDR3 is 18 amino acids. V was pared by 2 bases and J by 0 bases, with 10 bases of the junction left unmatched. CDR3 in DNA: TGTGCCAGCAGCTTAAAAGGGGACAGATACTTAGCCAAAAACATTCAGTACTTC. Amino acids: CASSLKGDRYLAKNIQYF.

This CDR3 is CASSSTGATNEKLFF. The CDR3 DNA follows: TGTGCCAGCAGTTCGACAGGGGCAACTAATGAAAAACTGTTTTTT. The chain employs TRBV6-5 and TRBJ1-4; 8 bases line up with TRBD1. Germline CDR1 and CDR2: MNHEY and SVGAGI. The junction had 1 base not matched to a gene; V was cut back by 4 bases and J by 0 bases. This CDR3 is 15 amino acids long.

The genes are TRBV11-3 and TRBJ2-5; D is possibly TRBD2 (5 bases). The CDR3 length is 13 residues. Germline assignment: CDR1 SGHNT and CDR2 YENEEA. The V gene lost 3 bases and the J gene lost 5 bases, with 10 bases spanning the gap. The CDR3 sequence is CASSFEGTETQYF. For the CDR3, the DNA is TGTGCCAGCAGCTTCGAGGGCACGGAGACCCAGTACTTC.

This sequence joins TRBV19 and TRBJ2-6, with TRBD1 matching 8 bases. The germline gives CDR1 LNHDA, CDR2 SQIVND (reference sequence). This CDR3 comprises 17 residues. The J segment lost 3 bases and the V segment lost 5 bases, leaving 9 bases of the junction unmatched. CDR3 nucleotide sequence: TGTGCCAGTAGTTCCGGACAGGGTGTGGGTGGGGCCAACGTCCTGACTTTC. Its protein product is CASSSGQGVGGANVLTF.

CDR3 sequence (DNA): TGTGCCAGCAGCTTAGAGACAGCTAGCAATCAGCCCCAGCATTTT. It yields the protein CASSLETASNQPQHF. This sequence joins TRBV7-9 and TRBJ1-5; TRBD1 might be the D (5 bases). Germline CDR1 and CDR2: SEHNR and FQNEAQ (reference sequence). V was shortened by 1 base and J by 0 bases, with 7 bases between the two germline ends. The length of the CDR3 is 15 residues. The variable domain in full, with the rest retrieved from reference TRBV7-9 and TRBJ1-5, is DTGVSQNPRHKITKRGQNVTFRCDPISEHNRLYWYRQTLGQGPEFLTYFQNEAQLEKSRLLSDRFSAERPKGSFSTLEIQRTEQGDSAMYLCASSLETASNQPQHFGDGTRLSIL.

V and J are TRBV5-1 and TRBJ1-6, with TRBD1 matching over 10 bases. CDR1 and CDR2 (germline): SGHRS, YFSETQ. The CDR3 sequence is 17 residues long. Trimming at V came to 4 bases and at J to 6 bases, leaving 10 bases not matched to a gene. This CDR3 is CASSVLDRGASNSPLHF. CDR3 in DNA: TGCGCCAGCAGCGTATTGGACAGGGGGGCTTCTAATTCACCCCTCCACTTT.

The V and J genes are TRBV5-1 and TRBJ1-1; 7 bases fit TRBD1. The V gene end was trimmed by 4 bases and the J gene end by 3 bases; junction bases not matched to a gene: 3. The CDR3 totals 13 residues. Germline CDR1 reads SGHRS; CDR2 reads YFSETQ. The CDR3 DNA reads TGCGCCAGCAGCAAAGGACAGGACACTGAAGCTTTCTTT. Protein sequence: CASSKGQDTEAFF.

The chain joins TRBV19 to TRBJ1-1; D not certain. CDR3 size: 15 residues. The V end lost 7 bases, the J end lost 4 bases, and 19 bases lay between the germline ends. Germline CDR1 and CDR2: LNHDA and SQIVND (reference sequence). CDR3 DNA: TGTGCCAGTACCGATGGGTGGAATCGGGTCACTGAAGCTTTCTTT. Encoded protein: CASTDGWNRVTEAFF.

The rearrangement joins TRBV6-1 to TRBJ1-2; D gene unclear. The CDR3 spans 13 residues. Germline CDR1 is MNHNS and CDR2 is SASEGT. Trimming took 0 bases from V and 5 from J, leaving 7 bases between them. CDR3 sequence: CASSEALRYGYTF. The CDR3, as DNA: TGTGCCAGCAGTGAAGCGCTGAGATATGGCTACACCTTC.

The CDR3 region has the DNA TGTGCCAGCAGCTCTGTTTTTCTTGGCTACACCTTC. Translation: CASSSVFLGYTF. The rearrangement links TRBV5-6 to TRBJ1-2; no clear D gene. This CDR3 has 12 residues. The germline CDR1 and CDR2 sequences are SGHDT and YYEEEE. Between the trimmed V and J ends, which lost 3 bases and 7 bases, there was a span of 10 bases. Full variable domain (outside the CDR3, taken from reference TRBV5-6 and TRBJ1-2): DAGVTQSPTHLIKTRGQQVTLRCSPKSGHDTVSWYQQALGQGPQFIFQYYEEEERQRGNFPDRFSGHQFPNYSSELNVNALLLGDSALYLCASSSVFLGYTFGSGTRLTVV.

The genes are TRBV27 and TRBJ1-1; D is perhaps TRBD1 (5 bases). Trimming pared 8 bases from V and 0 bases from J, leaving 22 bases between. The germline V gene encodes CDR1 MNHEY and CDR2 SMNVEV (reference sequence). CDR3 length equals 17 residues. The CDR3 sequence is CASFPRGERRMNTEAFF. CDR3 sequence (DNA): TGTGCCAGCTTCCCGCGGGGGGAAAGGAGGATGAACACTGAAGCTTTCTTT.

The chain links TRBV3-1 (or the pseudogene TRBV3-2) to TRBJ2-1; 7 positions match TRBD1. Per germline, CDR1 LGHDT and CDR2 YNNKEL (reference sequence). The CDR3 runs 13 residues. The V gene end was trimmed by 0 bases and the J gene end by 11 bases; junction bases not matched to a gene: 4. DNA of the CDR3: TGTGCCAGCAGCCAAGAGAGGGGGCTGAAGCAGTTCTTC. Translating it yields CASSQERGLKQFF.

The rearrangement uses TRBV19 and TRBJ1-4; 8 bases line up with TRBD1. Germline values: CDR1 LNHDA, CDR2 SQIVND (reference sequence). V shed 6 bases and J 4 bases; nucleotides not matched to a gene: 1. The CDR3 length is 13 residues. In nucleotides, the CDR3 is TGTGCCAGTAGGGACAGGGTTAATGAAAAACTGTTTTTT. Amino acid sequence: CASRDRVNEKLFF.

This chain's CDR3 is CASSLGAVSNYGYTF. As DNA, the CDR3 is TGTGCCAGCAGCTTGGGCGCGGTATCTAACTATGGCTACACCTTC. The genes are TRBV5-5 and TRBJ1-2; D is unclear. V was trimmed by 0 bases and J by 0 bases, leaving 9 bases between them. CDR1 is SGHKS, CDR2 YYEKEE, per germline (reference sequence). This CDR3 has 15 amino acids.

The chain couples TRBV30 to TRBJ1-2, with D maybe TRBD1 (6 bases). The CDR3 loop spans 13 amino acids. Germline V gene sequence: CDR1 GTSNPN, CDR2 SVGIG (reference sequence). V dropped 3 bases and J dropped 7 bases, with 15 bases sitting between them. The CDR3 DNA reads TGTGCCTGGAGCCAGGGGAGCTTCGGTGGCTACACCTTC. It yields the protein CAWSQGSFGGYTF.

This clone was observed once. This sequence joins TRBV7-2 and TRBJ2-2; D uncertain. Germline loops: CDR1 SGHTA, CDR2 FQGNSA. Trimming took 0 bases from V and 2 from J, leaving 7 bases between them. This CDR3 is built from 15 residues. The CDR3 nucleotides are TGTGCCAGCAGCTTAGCAGCGCTAAACACCGGGGAGCTGTTTTTT. Protein sequence: CASSLAALNTGELFF.

V gene TRBV4-3 combines with J gene TRBJ2-1; 10 positions agree with TRBD2. The germline V gene has CDR1 LGHNA and CDR2 YSLEER. V was clipped by 2 bases and J by 5 bases; unmatched bases: 3. The CDR3 covers 15 residues. The CDR3 loop is CASSQLAGDHNEQFF. The CDR3 DNA is TGCGCCAGCAGCCAACTAGCGGGGGATCACAATGAGCAGTTCTTC.